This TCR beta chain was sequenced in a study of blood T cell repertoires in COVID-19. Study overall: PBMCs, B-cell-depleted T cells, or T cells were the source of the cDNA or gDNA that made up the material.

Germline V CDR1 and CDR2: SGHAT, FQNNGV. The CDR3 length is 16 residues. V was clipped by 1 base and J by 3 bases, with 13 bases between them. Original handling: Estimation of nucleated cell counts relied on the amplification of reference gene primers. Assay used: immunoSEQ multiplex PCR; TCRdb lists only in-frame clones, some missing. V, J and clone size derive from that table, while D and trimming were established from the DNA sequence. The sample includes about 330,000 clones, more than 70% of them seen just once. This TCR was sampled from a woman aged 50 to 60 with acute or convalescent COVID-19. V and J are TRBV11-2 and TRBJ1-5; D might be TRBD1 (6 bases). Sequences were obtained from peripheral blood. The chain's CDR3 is CASSLAKQGPNQPQHF. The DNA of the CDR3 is TGTGCCAGCAGCTTAGCAAAACAGGGCCCCAATCAGCCCCAGCATTTT.